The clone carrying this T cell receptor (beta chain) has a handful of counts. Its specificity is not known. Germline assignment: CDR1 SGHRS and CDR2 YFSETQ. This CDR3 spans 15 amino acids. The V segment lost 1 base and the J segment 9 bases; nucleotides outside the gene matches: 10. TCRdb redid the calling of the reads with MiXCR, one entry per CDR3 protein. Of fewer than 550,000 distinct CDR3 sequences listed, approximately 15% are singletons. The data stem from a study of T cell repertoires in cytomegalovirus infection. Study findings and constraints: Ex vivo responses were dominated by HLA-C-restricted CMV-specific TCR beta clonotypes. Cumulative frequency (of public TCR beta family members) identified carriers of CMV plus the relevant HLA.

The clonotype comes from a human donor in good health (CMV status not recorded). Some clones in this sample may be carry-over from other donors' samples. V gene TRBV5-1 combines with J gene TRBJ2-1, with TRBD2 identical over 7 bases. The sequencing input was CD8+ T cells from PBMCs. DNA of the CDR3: TGCGCCAGCAGCTTGACGGGAGGAGGGAGCGGTGAGCAGTTCTTC. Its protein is CASSLTGGGSGEQFF.